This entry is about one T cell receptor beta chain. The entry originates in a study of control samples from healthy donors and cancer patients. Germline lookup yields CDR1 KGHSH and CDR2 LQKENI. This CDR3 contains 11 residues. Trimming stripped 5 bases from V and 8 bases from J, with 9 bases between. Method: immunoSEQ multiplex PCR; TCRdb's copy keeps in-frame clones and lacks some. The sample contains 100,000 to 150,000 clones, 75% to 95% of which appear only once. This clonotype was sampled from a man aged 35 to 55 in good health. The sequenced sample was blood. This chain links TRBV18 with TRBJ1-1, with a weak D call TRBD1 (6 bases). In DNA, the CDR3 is TGTGCCAGCTCAGATACAGGGGAAGCTTTCTTT. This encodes CASSDTGEAFF.